Listed here are 5 T cell receptor beta chains from one sample, sequenced in a study. One entry per CDR3 protein results from TCRdb running MiXCR on the 5' RACE reads. This sample has some 32,000 distinct CDR3 sequences, with roughly 25% found just once. The sample consisted of memory CD4+ T cells sorted from blood. The subset is: memory CD4+ T cells, CD4+CD45RO+CD25-. The receptors derive from a female donor with breast cancer.

With respect to this clonotype: A junction boundary mismatches the germline segment, possibly from a read error. V is TRBV27 and J is TRBJ2-1; maybe TRBD2 (6 bases). Germline CDR1 and CDR2: MNHEY and SMNVEV (reference sequence). CDR3 length equals 16 residues. CDR3 residues: CASRQGLLGSHNEQFF. DNA for the CDR3: TGTGCCAGCAGACAAGGACTACTCGGCTCCCACAATGAGCAGTTCTTC.

This clonotype occurred many times. This sequence joins TRBV7-3 and TRBJ2-5; D remains unclear. Trimming took 1 base from V and 5 from J, leaving 14 bases between them. Germline assignment: CDR1 SGHTA and CDR2 FQGTGA. This CDR3 is 15 amino acids long. CDR3 sequence reads: CASSLSEGNGETQYF. The CDR3 DNA is TGTGCCAGCAGCTTAAGTGAAGGGAATGGGGAGACCCAGTACTTC.

This clonotype has at least ten counts. This chain's CDR3 is CSARVGGLAYEQYF. The CDR3 bases are TGCAGTGCTAGGGTTGGGGGTCTGGCCTACGAGCAGTACTTC. This rearrangement joins TRBV20-1 to TRBJ2-7; D might be TRBD1 or TRBD2, each matching 5 bases. The CDR3 has 14 amino acids. Germline V gene lookup returns CDR1 DFQATT and CDR2 SNEGSKA (reference sequence). Deletions cut 3 bases from V and 2 bases from J, with 14 bases between.

This clonotype was counted only a few times. The chain recombines TRBV7-6 with TRBJ1-1; D is unclear. Trimming removed 1 base from V and 3 bases from J, with 15 bases in between. This CDR3 contains 16 residues. Germline CDR1 is SGHVS and CDR2 is FNYEAQ. The CDR3, as DNA: TGTGCCAGCAGCTTAGAGGTAGGGAGGCGGGACACTGAAGCTTTCTTT. It codes for CASSLEVGRRDTEAFF.

This clonotype has only a few counts. CDR3 residues: CASSLLGGRVNQPQHF. CDR3 bases: TGTGCCAGCAGTTTATTGGGGGGACGGGTGAATCAGCCCCAGCATTTT. The chain carries TRBV28 and TRBJ1-5, with D tentatively TRBD1 (5 bases). This CDR3 is built from 16 residues. Germline-derived CDR1 and CDR2 are MDHEN and SYDVKM. Trimming stripped 1 base from V and 4 bases from J, with 14 bases between.